This T cell receptor beta chain came from a study of blood T cell repertoires in COVID-19. Whole-study context: Spain, Italy and the United States supplied samples that represented acute and convalescent COVID-19. PBMCs, B-cell-depleted T cells, or T cells provided the cDNA or gDNA that made up the material.

In the study's own analysis: Nucleated cell counts were estimated from reference gene primer amplification. Clones were read by immunoSEQ multiplex PCR, and TCRdb kept only the in-frame ones, dropping some. That table supplies the V and J calls and clone size; D and trimming were determined from the DNA. The table has about 91,000 clones, 60% to 85% seen once. The CDR3 covers 17 residues. Per the germline V gene, CDR1 is KGHDR and CDR2 is SFDVKD. V lost 4 bases and J lost 7; bases outside the gene matches: 9. Sequencing was performed on peripheral blood. This sequence was found in a woman older than 75 with acute or convalescent COVID-19. The chain combines TRBV24-1 with TRBJ1-4, with 12 bases aligning to TRBD1. The CDR3 DNA sequence: TGTGCCACCAGTGACACCTGGGACAGGGGGCTTAGTGAAAAACTGTTTTTT. This codes for CATSDTWDRGLSEKLFF.